Following are 12 T cell receptor beta chains from one sample sequenced in a study of blood T cells in healthy people across ages. Then a second PCR, running roughly 7 to 11 cycles, was carried out with a sample-barcoded 5' primer and a J-beta primer mix. MiXCR, applied by TCRdb to the 5' RACE reads, yields one record per CDR3 protein. The profile covers hundreds of thousands of distinct CDR3 sequences, with roughly 40% appearing a single time and roughly 13% taken by the ten largest. The source material was blood. Every receptor here comes from a man between 18 and 35 years old in good health.

This chain links TRBV9 with TRBJ2-3; TRBD1 aligns across 8 bases. Germline CDR1 reads SGDLS; CDR2 reads YYNGEE. J lost 4 bases, V lost 4 bases, and 8 bases had no gene match. CDR3 length: 15 residues. CDR3 sequence: CASSPRQGWSDTQYF. DNA of the CDR3: TGTGCCAGCAGCCCTAGACAGGGGTGGTCAGATACGCAGTATTTT.

The chain recombines TRBV3-1 with TRBJ1-3; possibly TRBD1 for D (5 bases). The germline CDR1 and CDR2 sequences are LGHDT and YNNKEL (reference sequence). The CDR3 contains 11 residues. Trimming cost V 8 bases and J 14 bases, with 16 bases left between them. The CDR3 here is CASGYRDSLYF. CDR3 nucleotide sequence: TGTGCCAGCGGTTACCGGGACTCCTTATATTTT.

This clonotype was counted a few times. A clone one base away is much larger, so this may be a read error. This chain joins TRBV15 and TRBJ2-3; the D is unclear. V was clipped by 0 bases and J by 4 bases, with 11 bases between them. The CDR3 is 15 amino acids. Germline CDR1 is LNHNV and CDR2 is YYDKDF (reference sequence). DNA of the CDR3: TGTGCCACCAGCAGAGACCGGGCAAGCGCAGATACGCAGTATTTT. Its translation is CATSRDRASADTQYF.

The CDR3 DNA sequence: TGCGCCAGCAGCCAAGACGTGGTTACCCTCAATGAGCAGTTCTTC. Translation: CASSQDVVTLNEQFF. This chain joins TRBV4-3 and TRBJ2-1; no clear D. V lost 0 bases to trimming and J lost 6 bases, with 12 bases between them. Germline CDR1 LGHNA, CDR2 YSLEER. The length of the CDR3 is 15 residues.

The genes are TRBV6-1 and TRBJ1-1, with 9 bases matching TRBD1. V shed 7 bases and J 9 bases; nucleotides not matched to a gene: 24. CDR3 length equals 18 residues. The germline V gene has CDR1 MNHNS and CDR2 SASEGT. The CDR3 DNA is TGTGCCAGCATCACTGTGGTCCCCTGGCCGGGACAGGGTGTGAAAGCTTTCTTT. This gives the protein CASITVVPWPGQGVKAFF.

The chain uses TRBV3-1 and TRBJ1-2; D unresolved. V was pared by 1 base and J by 1 base, with 10 bases between. This CDR3 is built from 15 residues. From germline, CDR1 is LGHDT and CDR2 YNNKEL (reference sequence). The CDR3 sequence: CASSQALTDNYGYTF. As DNA, the CDR3 is TGTGCCAGCAGCCAAGCCCTGACGGATAACTATGGCTACACCTTC.

This clonotype was picked up many times. The gene calls are TRBV3-1 and TRBJ2-1; unclear D gene. CDR1 is LGHDT, CDR2 YNNKEL, per germline (reference sequence). CDR3 length: 14 amino acids. V was pared by 0 bases and J by 3 bases, with 6 bases between. Here the CDR3 DNA reads TGTGCCAGCAGCCAAGATTACAACTACAATGAGCAGTTCTTC. Its protein is CASSQDYNYNEQFF.

This clonotype was seen once. The chain recombines TRBV12-3 or TRBV12-4 with TRBJ1-1; D uncertain. This CDR3 spans 16 amino acids. The V gene lost 8 bases and the J gene lost 0 bases, with 19 bases spanning the gap. CDR3 region: CASPPLSGEMNTEAFF. The CDR3 DNA is TGTGCCAGCCCCCCCTTAAGCGGGGAAATGAACACTGAAGCTTTCTTT.

V and J are TRBV6-2 or TRBV6-3 and TRBJ2-1; maybe TRBD2 (5 bases). This CDR3 comprises 17 residues. V was trimmed by 0 bases and J by 3 bases, leaving 15 bases between them. From germline, CDR1 is MNHEY and CDR2 SVGEGT. For the CDR3, the DNA is TGTGCCAGCAGTTACTCAGTAACGGGGAGAATCTACAATGAGCAGTTCTTC. Translation gives CASSYSVTGRIYNEQFF.

The chain has TRBV2 and TRBJ2-7; D possibly corresponds to TRBD2 (5 bases). The germline V gene has CDR1 SNHLY and CDR2 FYNNEI. The CDR3 is made up of 14 amino acids. V was cut by 6 bases and J by 3 bases, with 15 bases left in between. CDR3 amino acids: CASRNTFRGYEQYF. The CDR3 bases are TGTGCCAGCAGAAATACGTTCCGGGGCTACGAGCAGTACTTC.

The chain carries TRBV7-9 and TRBJ1-4; D unclear. The CDR3 loop spans 17 amino acids. V was pared by 3 bases and J by 0 bases, with 14 bases between. CDR1 is SEHNR and CDR2 is FQNEAQ in the germline V gene (reference sequence). In nucleotides, the CDR3 is TGTGCCAGCAGCTTCACCTCCATGGGAGCAACTAATGAAAAACTGTTTTTT. It is translated as CASSFTSMGATNEKLFF.

The chain recombines TRBV21-1 with TRBJ2-2. TRBV21-1 is a documented pseudogene. The CDR3 is 11 residues long. The CDR3 DNA follows: TGTGCCAGCAAGGCGGACGGGGAGCTGTTTTTT. Protein: CASKADGELFF.